These 21 T cell receptor beta chains originate from one sample sequenced in a study of blood T cells in healthy people across ages (dated by TCRdb to the mid-2010s). The library relied on 5' RACE. Sequenced using an Illumina HiSeq 2500. A second PCR of roughly 7 to 11 cycles was run with a J-beta primer mix and a sample-barcoded 5' primer. The public reads were quality trimmed at Q25 with fastp and then assembled into clones with MiXCR by TCRdb, keeping productive beta chains. Each CDR3 protein gets just one entry, which takes the most common genes and DNA from the rows behind it. The sample records around 400,000 distinct CDR3 sequences, more than 45% of which are singletons. The leading ten clones occupy around 53% of the sample. The source material was blood. The source is a man in his sixties in good health.

This clonotype has at least ten counts. This chain connects TRBV11-2 to TRBJ2-3; TRBD2 matches at 15 bases. Losses at the gene ends were 1 base for V and 2 bases for J; bases not matched to a gene: 4. CDR3 length equals 18 residues. CDR1 is SGHAT, CDR2 FQNNGV, per germline. CDR3 residues: CASSLAGLAGGYTDTQYF. The CDR3 DNA is TGTGCCAGCAGCTTAGCCGGACTAGCGGGGGGGTACACAGATACGCAGTATTTT.

This clonotype was detected only a few times. V usage is TRBV29-1 and J usage is TRBJ2-7; 9 bases line up with TRBD1. The V segment lost 6 bases and the J segment 6 bases; nucleotides outside the gene matches: 9. The CDR3 spans 13 residues. From germline, CDR1 is SQVTM and CDR2 ANQGSEA. The CDR3 region has the DNA TGCAGCGTCGCCGGGACAGGGCTTGGCGAGCAGTACTTC. Its translation is CSVAGTGLGEQYF.

This chain uses TRBV4-1 with TRBJ1-2; D unclear. The germline CDR1 and CDR2 sequences are MGHRA and YSYEKL. Trimming pared 1 base from V and 0 bases from J, leaving 9 bases between. This CDR3 has 15 residues. The CDR3, as DNA: TGCGCCAGCAGCCAAGCGGACGGTTCTAACTATGGCTACACCTTC. The encoded protein is CASSQADGSNYGYTF.

The chain joins TRBV20-1 to TRBJ2-3; no clear D. The CDR3 runs 11 residues. Trimming stripped 5 bases from V and 6 bases from J, with 9 bases between. Germline lookup yields CDR1 DFQATT and CDR2 SNEGSKA (reference sequence). The CDR3 coding sequence is TGCAGTGCTCGTCTCCGGGATACGCAGTATTTT. This sequence encodes CSARLRDTQYF.

This clonotype was detected ten times or more. The chain employs TRBV20-1 and TRBJ2-7; weak D call: TRBD1 (5 bases). Per germline, CDR1 DFQATT and CDR2 SNEGSKA (reference sequence). CDR3 size: 18 residues. V lost 0 bases to trimming and J lost 0 bases, with 21 bases between them. In DNA, the CDR3 is TGCAGTGCTAGAGAAGTGAGGACCCACAGGCCGAGCTCCTACGAGCAGTACTTC. Translation gives CSAREVRTHRPSSYEQYF.

The chain couples TRBV4-2 to TRBJ2-3; D ambiguous. CDR1 LGHNA and CDR2 YNFKEQ come from the germline V gene. Trimming left V 6 bases short and J 1 base short, with 8 bases between. The CDR3 spans 13 residues. CDR3 sequence (DNA): TGTGCCAGCAGACCAGAGGGCACAGATACGCAGTATTTT. Residues: CASRPEGTDTQYF.

This clonotype showed up just once. This may be a read error, as it is one base from a much larger clone. J is TRBJ2-7 and V is TRBV7-3, with D perhaps matching TRBD1 (6 bases). The CDR3 is made up of 13 amino acids. Per germline, CDR1 SGHTA and CDR2 FQGTGA. The ends were cut back, 2 bases at V and 7 bases at J, with 12 bases in the middle. CDR3 DNA sequence: TGTGCCAGCAGCTTAGATAGGGACAATGAGCAGTACTTC. Translating it yields CASSLDRDNEQYF.

The J gene is TRBJ2-1, the V gene TRBV9, with 12 bases lining up with TRBD2. This CDR3 is built from 14 residues. CDR1 and CDR2 (germline): SGDLS, YYNGEE. V gave up 4 bases and J gave up 7 bases; unmatched junction bases: 3. CDR3 DNA: TGTGCCAGCAGCTCACTAGCGGGAGGTAATGAGCAGTTCTTC. Residues: CASSSLAGGNEQFF. The complete variable domain, with remaining parts taken from reference TRBV9 and TRBJ2-1, reads DSGVTQTPKHLITATGQRVTLRCSPRSGDLSVYWYQQSLDQGLQFLIQYYNGEERAKGNILERFSAQQFPDLHSELNLSSLELGDSALYFCASSSLAGGNEQFFGPGTRLTVL.

This clonotype showed up just once. The V gene is TRBV27, the J gene TRBJ1-2; TRBD1 aligns across 12 bases. Trimming removed 5 bases from V and 4 bases from J; junction bases left unmatched: 8. The germline CDR1 and CDR2 sequences are MNHEY and SMNVEV (reference sequence). The CDR3 is 16 amino acids. The CDR3 loop reads CASSGRGTGGAYGYTF. CDR3 DNA sequence: TGTGCCAGCAGTGGCCGAGGGACAGGGGGCGCCTATGGCTACACCTTC.

The gene calls are TRBV27 and TRBJ2-7; D may correspond to TRBD1 or TRBD2 (5 bases each). This CDR3 has 15 residues. Trimming shortened V by 5 bases and J by 2 bases, and 16 bases separated the two germline ends. Germline V gene sequence: CDR1 MNHEY, CDR2 SMNVEV (reference sequence). CDR3 sequence: CASSRGDWVPYEQYF. CDR3 nucleotide sequence: TGTGCCAGCAGTAGAGGGGATTGGGTGCCCTACGAGCAGTACTTC.

The rearrangement joins TRBV7-9 to TRBJ2-1; TRBD2 matches at 8 bases. J was trimmed by 5 bases and V by 5 bases; bases with no gene match: 11. The CDR3 has 16 amino acids. CDR1 is SEHNR, CDR2 FQNEAQ, per germline (reference sequence). As DNA, the CDR3 is TGTGCCAGCAGCGAGGCGGGGGGCCTCCCGCACAATGAGCAGTTCTTC. Translation gives CASSEAGGLPHNEQFF.

V usage is TRBV7-2 and J usage is TRBJ2-1; D uncertain. The DNA end lines up better with TRBJ2-7; the J call may be wrong. CDR3 length: 17 amino acids. Germline lookup yields CDR1 SGHTA and CDR2 FQGNSA. In DNA, the CDR3 is TGTGCCAGCAGCTTGCGCGCCGACTCGAGCTCCTACAATGAGCAGTACTTC. Amino acid sequence: CASSLRADSSSYNEQYF.

The genes are TRBV28 and TRBJ2-3, with D unresolved. V was pared by 2 bases and J by 9 bases, with 15 bases between. Per the germline V gene, CDR1 is MDHEN and CDR2 is SYDVKM. This CDR3 spans 14 amino acids. The CDR3 bases are TGTGCCAGCAGTTTAGGATATGCTCTTCCAACGCAGTATTTT. Translating gives CASSLGYALPTQYF.

This clonotype was recorded only once. The chain uses TRBV9 and TRBJ2-7, with TRBD2 matching 13 bases. Unmatched junction bases numbered 2, after V lost 0 bases and J lost 2 bases. The CDR3 totals 16 residues. Germline CDR1 is SGDLS and CDR2 is YYNGEE. CDR3 sequence: CASSVGLAGGTYEQYF. The CDR3 nucleotides are TGTGCCAGCAGCGTAGGACTAGCGGGGGGTACCTACGAGCAGTACTTC. The full variable domain, in which reference TRBV9 and TRBJ2-7 provide the parts outside the CDR3, is DSGVTQTPKHLITATGQRVTLRCSPRSGDLSVYWYQQSLDQGLQFLIQYYNGEERAKGNILERFSAQQFPDLHSELNLSSLELGDSALYFCASSVGLAGGTYEQYFGPGTRLTVT.

This clonotype was counted ten times or more. The chain uses TRBV7-2 and TRBJ2-7; the match to TRBD1 covers 9 bases. Germline V gene data show CDR1 as SGHTA and CDR2 as FQGNSA. This CDR3 has 16 residues. The ends lost 5 bases at V and 0 bases at J; junction bases unmatched: 8. The CDR3 nucleotides read TGTGCCAGCAGCAACACAGGGGGCCCAAGCTCCTACGAGCAGTACTTC. Amino acids: CASSNTGGPSSYEQYF.

This chain uses TRBV7-2 with TRBJ2-7, with D unclear. CDR1 and CDR2 from the germline V gene are SGHTA and FQGNSA. The V end was cut by 6 bases, the J end by 3 bases, with 15 bases between. CDR3 length: 14 residues. This chain's CDR3 is CASRLDTTYYEQYF. CDR3 DNA: TGTGCCAGCAGACTCGATACAACCTACTACGAGCAGTACTTC.

The chain has TRBV7-9 and TRBJ2-5; 7 bases fit TRBD2. The CDR3 runs 13 residues. After removal of 2 bases from V and 4 bases from J, the junction contained 1 base not matched to a gene. Germline lookup yields CDR1 SEHNR and CDR2 FQNEAQ (reference sequence). CDR3 coding DNA: TGTGCCAGCAGCTTATGGGGGGGAGAGACCCAGTACTTC. Translated: CASSLWGGETQYF.

This clonotype occurred once. The chain is built from TRBV24-1 and TRBJ2-7; 9 nucleotides agree with TRBD1. Germline assignment: CDR1 KGHDR and CDR2 SFDVKD. This CDR3 is 12 amino acids long. Trimming took 7 bases from V and 6 from J; bases not matched to a gene: 3. The CDR3 loop reads CATRGQGSEQYF. CDR3 DNA sequence: TGTGCCACCAGGGGACAGGGCTCCGAGCAGTACTTC.

J is TRBJ2-3 and V is TRBV6-1; 7 nucleotides agree with TRBD1. From germline, CDR1 is MNHNS and CDR2 SASEGT. CDR3 length: 14 amino acids. The V segment lost 5 bases and the J segment 2 bases; nucleotides outside the gene matches: 4. The CDR3 DNA is TGTGCCAGCAGTCGACAGGGAATCACAGATACGCAGTATTTT. It encodes CASSRQGITDTQYF.

J is TRBJ2-1 and V is TRBV5-1; D possibly corresponds to TRBD2 (5 bases). The CDR3 extends over 13 amino acids. From germline, CDR1 is SGHRS and CDR2 YFSETQ. V was shortened by 0 bases and J by 10 bases, with 11 bases between the two germline ends. The CDR3 DNA reads as TGCGCCAGCAGCTTGGACCTAGCCCGCGAGCAGTTCTTC. Translated, it gives CASSLDLAREQFF.

The CDR3 DNA sequence: TGTGCCAGCAGCCAAGAAAGACAGGGGGGTGAAAAACTGTTTTTT. As protein: CASSQERQGGEKLFF. The V gene is TRBV3-1, the J gene TRBJ1-4; TRBD1 matches 9 bases. J was trimmed by 7 bases and V by 0 bases; bases with no gene match: 3. This CDR3 spans 15 amino acids. CDR1 is LGHDT, CDR2 YNNKEL, per germline (reference sequence).